The 20 T cell receptor beta chains given below trace back to one sample, sequenced in a study of beta chain features in type 1 diabetes. The entirety of the isolated RNA underwent reverse transcription, so expressed TCRB transcripts were sequenced. Profiling relied on immunoSEQ multiplex PCR, and the TCRdb table lists in-frame clones only, not all of them. Of about 400,000 clones listed, around 12% are singletons. Specimen: naive CD4+ T cells from blood. The receptors here all came from a young man in good health.

This clone was seen a handful of times. The rearrangement uses TRBV19 and TRBJ2-1; 7 bases are shared with TRBD1. Germline V gene data show CDR1 as LNHDA and CDR2 as SQIVND (reference sequence). This CDR3 has 13 amino acids. Trimming took 6 bases from V and 15 from J; bases not matched to a gene: 14. The DNA of the CDR3 is TGTGCCAGTAGGACGACAGGGACCAAGTTACGGTTCTTC. Amino acid sequence: CASRTTGTKLRFF.

This clone occurred a few times. V is TRBV19 and J is TRBJ2-7; 12 positions match TRBD2. Germline CDR1 reads LNHDA; CDR2 reads SQIVND (reference sequence). The length of the CDR3 is 16 residues. V shed 2 bases and J 7 bases; nucleotides not matched to a gene: 9. The CDR3 loop reads CASSILRTSGIIEQYF. CDR3 nucleotide sequence: TGTGCCAGTAGTATACTCCGGACTAGCGGGATAATTGAGCAGTACTTC.

The chain links TRBV28 to TRBJ1-5; D possibly corresponds to TRBD1 (6 bases). The CDR3 length is 15 residues. The V end lost 5 bases, the J end lost 6 bases, and 17 bases lay between the germline ends. Germline CDR1 reads MDHEN; CDR2 reads SYDVKM. The CDR3 loop reads CASSTQQGPSQPQHF. The CDR3 bases are TGTGCCAGCAGTACACAACAGGGTCCGAGTCAGCCCCAGCATTTT.

The chain couples TRBV9 to TRBJ1-2; 7 bases fit TRBD1. The CDR3 is 16 residues long. V lost 6 bases, J lost 8 bases, and 19 bases stayed unmatched. Germline CDR1 is SGDLS and CDR2 is YYNGEE. This chain's CDR3 is CASTTAPTGTEGGYTF. The CDR3 DNA reads TGTGCCAGCACTACCGCCCCAACCGGGACAGAAGGAGGCTACACCTTC.

The chain recombines TRBV28 with TRBJ2-7; 7 bases are shared with TRBD1. Germline-derived CDR1 and CDR2 are MDHEN and SYDVKM. This CDR3 comprises 14 residues. The V gene end was trimmed by 5 bases and the J gene end by 3 bases; junction bases not matched to a gene: 7. The CDR3 DNA sequence: TGTGCCAGCAGTACCGGGACAGCCGACTACGAGCAGTACTTC. It yields the protein CASSTGTADYEQYF.

The CDR3 DNA sequence: TGCAGCGTTATCCGGGACAGGGGGGTGAGCACTGAAGCTTTCTTT. Translation: CSVIRDRGVSTEAFF. The rearrangement joins TRBV29-1 to TRBJ1-1; 11 bases are a match to TRBD1. V lost 5 bases to trimming and J lost 4 bases; unmatched junction nucleotides: 9. This CDR3 spans 15 amino acids. In germline, CDR1 is SQVTM, CDR2 ANQGSEA.

The rearrangement links TRBV29-1 to TRBJ1-2; D might be TRBD1 (5 bases). The germline V gene encodes CDR1 SQVTM and CDR2 ANQGSEA. The CDR3 contains 13 residues. Trimming left V 0 bases short and J 7 bases short, with 12 bases between. This CDR3 reads CSVEDRGIRGYTF. The CDR3 coding sequence is TGCAGCGTTGAAGATCGGGGGATTCGTGGCTACACCTTC.

With regard to this clone: Other DNA sequences in this sample translate to the same CDR3. The chain combines TRBV7-9 with TRBJ2-7, with D hard to call. There are 12 residues in the CDR3. V dropped 3 bases and J dropped 0 bases, with 3 bases sitting between them. Germline loops: CDR1 SEHNR, CDR2 FQNEAQ (reference sequence). CDR3 DNA: TGTGCCAGCAGCTTTAGCTCCTACGAGCAGTACTTC. Translation: CASSFSSYEQYF. The full variable domain, its missing parts supplied by reference TRBV7-9 and TRBJ2-7, is DTGVSQNPRHKITKRGQNVTFRCDPISEHNRLYWYRQTLGQGPEFLTYFQNEAQLEKSRLLSDRFSAERPKGSFSTLEIQRTEQGDSAMYLCASSFSSYEQYFGPGTRLTVT.

This clone showed up just a few times. The CDR3 sequence: CASSVSTGRLAQYF. The CDR3 DNA sequence: TGTGCCAGCAGCGTTTCGACAGGGAGATTAGCGCAGTATTTT. V gene TRBV9 combines with J gene TRBJ2-3, with 7 bases fitting TRBD1. CDR3 length: 14 amino acids. V lost 2 bases to trimming and J lost 10 bases; unmatched junction nucleotides: 10. CDR1 and CDR2 (germline): SGDLS, YYNGEE.

The chain couples TRBV6-6 to TRBJ1-2; no reliable D call. The germline gives CDR1 MNHNY, CDR2 SVGAGI (reference sequence). This CDR3 has 12 residues. Between the trimmed V and J ends, which lost 2 bases and 8 bases, there was a span of 9 bases. CDR3 sequence reads: CASSYEGSGYTF. CDR3 sequence (DNA): TGTGCCAGCAGTTACGAGGGAAGCGGCTACACCTTC.

The sample holds a few counts of this clone. The chain joins TRBV7-9 to TRBJ2-1; D remains unclear. Germline V gives CDR1 SEHNR, CDR2 FQNEAQ (reference sequence). V lost 1 base and J 8 bases, leaving 6 bases between the germline ends. The length of the CDR3 is 12 residues. The CDR3 is CASSLVSDEQFF. The CDR3 DNA reads as TGTGCCAGCAGCTTAGTATCCGATGAGCAGTTCTTC.

This clone was counted between two and nine times. The chain carries TRBV9 and TRBJ1-5; TRBD1 aligns across 8 bases. Germline CDR1 SGDLS, CDR2 YYNGEE. The CDR3 loop spans 16 amino acids. The V gene end was trimmed by 3 bases and the J gene end by 2 bases; junction bases not matched to a gene: 7. CDR3 sequence: CASSAGQGWGNQPQHF. DNA for the CDR3: TGTGCCAGCAGCGCTGGACAGGGATGGGGCAATCAGCCCCAGCATTTT.

About this clone itself: At one end, the junction sequence differs from germline, possibly due to a read error. The chain recombines TRBV5-8 with TRBJ2-2; 7 nucleotides agree with TRBD1. Germline CDR1 is SGHTS and CDR2 is YDEGEE. The CDR3 sequence is 16 residues long. The CDR3 sequence: CASTLGRGLDTGELFF. The CDR3 DNA is TGTGCCAGCACCTTGGGCAGGGGGTTAGACACCGGGGAGCTGTTTTTT.

This sequence joins TRBV13 and TRBJ2-1; TRBD1 matches 11 bases. The CDR3 has 18 amino acids. With 0 bases clipped from V and 8 bases from J, the junction kept 12 bases outside the gene matches. CDR1 and CDR2 from the germline V gene are PRHDT and FYEKMQ (reference sequence). This CDR3 reads CASSLGLIGQGAPHEQFF. CDR3 DNA: TGTGCCAGCAGCTTAGGCTTGATTGGACAGGGGGCGCCTCATGAGCAGTTCTTC.

The V and J genes are TRBV9 and TRBJ1-2; a possible D gene is TRBD1 (5 bases). This CDR3 has 15 amino acids. Germline values: CDR1 SGDLS, CDR2 YYNGEE. Trimming left V 3 bases short and J 8 bases short, with 20 bases between. CDR3 sequence: CASSETGLWGEGYTF. CDR3 bases: TGTGCCAGCAGCGAAACCGGGCTGTGGGGGGAAGGCTACACCTTC. The full variable domain, completed using reference TRBV9 and TRBJ1-2, is DSGVTQTPKHLITATGQRVTLRCSPRSGDLSVYWYQQSLDQGLQFLIQYYNGEERAKGNILERFSAQQFPDLHSELNLSSLELGDSALYFCASSETGLWGEGYTFGSGTRLTVV.

The chain combines TRBV28 with TRBJ2-1; 9 nucleotides line up with TRBD1. The CDR3 is 15 amino acids. Trimming cost V 5 bases and J 4 bases; bases outside gene matches: 6. The germline gives CDR1 MDHEN, CDR2 SYDVKM. CDR3 coding DNA: TGTGCCAGCAGTAAGTCCGGGACAGGGTACAATGAGCAGTTCTTC. This gives the protein CASSKSGTGYNEQFF.

With regard to this clone: Because the CDR3's place on the DNA is in doubt, the DNA is left out and the CDR3 is given as listed by TCRdb. J is TRBJ2-5 and V is TRBV7-9; the table's D call, TRBD2, was not checked against the DNA. The CDR3 adds up to 15 amino acids, both ends counted. From germline, CDR1 is SEHNR and CDR2 FQNEAQ (reference sequence). CDR3 amino acids: CASSFGGGAPGGKYF.

This clone has more than one count but fewer than ten. The chain employs TRBV28 and TRBJ2-2, with 8 bases matching TRBD2. Germline assignment: CDR1 MDHEN and CDR2 SYDVKM. The CDR3 length is 15 residues. After removal of 10 bases from V and 6 bases from J, the junction contained 13 bases not matched to a gene. The CDR3 loop reads CATIGGSGEAGELFF. The CDR3 DNA is TGTGCCACCATTGGGGGTAGCGGGGAAGCCGGGGAGCTGTTTTTT.

As regards this clone: The junction departs from the called germline gene at one end, perhaps through a read error. Within the sample, other DNA sequences also encode this same CDR3. The chain joins TRBV15 to TRBJ1-1, with D possibly matching TRBD1 (5 bases). Germline V CDR1 and CDR2: LNHNV, YYDKDF (reference sequence). This CDR3 is 15 amino acids long. CDR3 coding DNA: TGTGCTACCAGCAGAGATCGATGGAGGGGCGCTGAAGCTTTCTTT. Translated: CATSRDRWRGAEAFF.

This chain joins TRBV4-1 and TRBJ2-7; D is perhaps TRBD1 (5 bases). V lost 5 bases and J lost 9, with 14 bases in between. CDR1 MGHRA and CDR2 YSYEKL come from the germline V gene. The CDR3 length is 12 residues. CDR3 in DNA: TGCGCCAGCAGCGAGCCAAGGGGCAGGCAGTACTTC. This sequence encodes CASSEPRGRQYF.